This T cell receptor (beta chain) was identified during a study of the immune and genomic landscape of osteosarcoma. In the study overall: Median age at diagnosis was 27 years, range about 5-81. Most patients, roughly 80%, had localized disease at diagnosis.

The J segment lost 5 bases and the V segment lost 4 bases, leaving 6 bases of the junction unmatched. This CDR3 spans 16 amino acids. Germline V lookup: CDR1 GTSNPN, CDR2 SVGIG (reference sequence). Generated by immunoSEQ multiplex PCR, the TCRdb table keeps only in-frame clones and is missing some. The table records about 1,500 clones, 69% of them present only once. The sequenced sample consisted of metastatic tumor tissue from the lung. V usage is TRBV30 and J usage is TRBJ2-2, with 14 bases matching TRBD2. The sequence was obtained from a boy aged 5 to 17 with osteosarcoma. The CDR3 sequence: CAWKGLAGVRTGELFF. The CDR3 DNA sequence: TGTGCCTGGAAGGGACTAGCGGGAGTCAGGACCGGGGAGCTGTTTTTT.